The 14 T cell receptor beta chains given below trace back to one sample, sequenced in a study of blood T cell repertoires in COVID-19. Sequencing used immunoSEQ multiplex PCR; TCRdb keeps in-frame clones, though not all of them. The table shows under 80,000 clones, with 88% occurring only once. Sequenced: peripheral blood. These receptors all stem from a human donor in a cohort sampled during active COVID-19.

By proportion, this clone is medium-sized. The V call is TRBV4-2, the J call TRBJ1-2; tentatively, D is TRBD1 (5 bases). CDR3 length equals 15 residues. V shed 1 base and J shed 6 bases, with 15 bases lying between them. Germline CDR1 is LGHNA and CDR2 is YNFKEQ. Here the CDR3 DNA reads TGTGCCAGCAGCCAAGCTAGAGGTCCCAGGGATGGCTACACCTTC. Its translation: CASSQARGPRDGYTF.

V usage is TRBV2 and J usage is TRBJ2-5; weak D call: TRBD2 (6 bases). Germline lookup yields CDR1 SNHLY and CDR2 FYNNEI. Trimming removed 4 bases from V and 1 base from J, with 7 bases in between. The CDR3 is 13 amino acids. The CDR3 loop is CASSGGTQETQYF. CDR3 in DNA: TGTGCCAGCAGTGGCGGGACCCAAGAGACCCAGTACTTC.

The chain has TRBV5-8 and TRBJ2-7; D is undetermined. V was trimmed by 3 bases and J by 3 bases, leaving 4 bases between them. There are 11 residues in the CDR3. The germline CDR1 and CDR2 sequences are SGHTS and YDEGEE. CDR3 nucleotide sequence: TGTGCCAGCAGCTCCCTCTACGAGCAGTACTTC. Residues: CASSSLYEQYF.

The CDR3 region is CSASITSGSSETQYF. CDR3 DNA: TGCAGTGCTAGTATTACTAGCGGGAGTAGTGAGACCCAGTACTTC. The chain is built from TRBV20-1 and TRBJ2-5, with 11 bases aligning to TRBD2. The J segment lost 5 bases and the V segment lost 3 bases, leaving 8 bases of the junction unmatched. The CDR3 spans 15 residues. Germline CDR1 and CDR2: DFQATT and SNEGSKA (reference sequence).

V gene TRBV6-2 or TRBV6-3 combines with J gene TRBJ2-2; 10 positions match TRBD1. The CDR3 covers 14 residues. Losses at the gene ends were 5 bases for V and 7 bases for J; bases not matched to a gene: 4. The germline gives CDR1 MNHEY, CDR2 SVGEGT. In nucleotides, the CDR3 is TGTGCCAGCAGTAACGACAGGGGGCGCGGGGAGCTGTTTTTT. This codes for CASSNDRGRGELFF.

This chain joins TRBV19 and TRBJ2-1, with 11 bases fitting TRBD1. The V gene's germline CDR1 is LNHDA and CDR2 SQIVND (reference sequence). The CDR3 spans 14 residues. Trimming at V came to 8 bases and at J to 7 bases, leaving 7 bases not matched to a gene. CDR3 sequence (DNA): TGTGCCAGTTCCAGGGACAGGGGGTGGAATGAGCAGTTCTTC. Its protein is CASSRDRGWNEQFF. Supplemented by reference TRBV19 and TRBJ2-1, the full variable domain reads DGGITQSPKYLFRKEGQNVTLSCEQNLNHDAMYWYRQDPGQGLRLIYYSQIVNDFQKGDIAEGYSVSREKKESFPLTVTSAQKNPTAFYLCASSRDRGWNEQFFGPGTRLTVL.

The chain combines TRBV4-2 with TRBJ2-6; TRBD1 is a possible D gene (5 bases). Germline CDR1 LGHNA, CDR2 YNFKEQ. The V and J ends lost 0 bases and 4 bases respectively, with 10 bases between them. The CDR3 is made up of 16 amino acids. The CDR3 DNA is TGTGCCAGCAGCCAAGATGGTCGGACAGGGGCCAACGTCCTGACTTTC. It codes for CASSQDGRTGANVLTF.

The V and J genes are TRBV27 and TRBJ1-2; D gene ambiguous. With 7 bases removed from V and 5 bases from J, the gap between germline ends came to 23 bases. The germline CDR1 and CDR2 sequences are MNHEY and SMNVEV (reference sequence). This CDR3 contains 16 residues. CDR3 DNA: TGTGCCAGCACTCCCTCCGGCCCAGGTCGGGGTTATGGCTACACCTTC. It yields the protein CASTPSGPGRGYGYTF.

This rearrangement joins TRBV11-1 to TRBJ1-2, with 11 nucleotides matching TRBD1. This CDR3 region has 14 residues. The germline CDR1 and CDR2 sequences are SGHAT and FQDESV (reference sequence). The V and J ends lost 5 bases and 2 bases, in that order; junction bases with no gene match: 1. The CDR3 protein is CASSRTGGNYGYTF. The DNA of the CDR3 is TGTGCCAGCAGCAGGACAGGGGGCAACTATGGCTACACCTTC.

This chain connects TRBV9 to TRBJ2-5, with 9 nucleotides matching TRBD2. CDR1 is SGDLS and CDR2 is YYNGEE in the germline V gene. The trim removed 3 bases at V and 3 bases at J, leaving 3 bases unmatched. This CDR3 is built from 14 residues. CDR3 nucleotides: TGTGCCAGCAGCGCGGGACTAGCCGAAGAGACCCAGTACTTC. This gives the protein CASSAGLAEETQYF. Complete variable domain (other parts from reference TRBV9 and TRBJ2-5): DSGVTQTPKHLITATGQRVTLRCSPRSGDLSVYWYQQSLDQGLQFLIQYYNGEERAKGNILERFSAQQFPDLHSELNLSSLELGDSALYFCASSAGLAEETQYFGPGTRLLVL.

V and J are TRBV10-3 and TRBJ1-2; 8 nucleotides line up with TRBD1. Per germline, CDR1 ENHRY and CDR2 SYGVKD. The CDR3 is 14 residues long. V was clipped by 3 bases and J by 8 bases; unmatched bases: 8. CDR3 in DNA: TGTGCCATCAGTGATCCCGCAGGGGGCGGGGGCTACACCTTC. The encoded protein is CAISDPAGGGGYTF.

This sequence joins TRBV27 and TRBJ1-5, with a possible D match to TRBD1 (5 bases). Germline CDR1 reads MNHEY; CDR2 reads SMNVEV (reference sequence). The CDR3 contains 14 residues. V was shortened by 1 base and J by 7 bases, with 11 bases between the two germline ends. CDR3: CASSLLWGDQPQHF. The CDR3 DNA follows: TGTGCCAGCAGTTTATTGTGGGGGGACCAGCCCCAGCATTTT.

This clone was picked up one time. The chain links TRBV13 to TRBJ2-6; 10 bases map to TRBD2. CDR3 length: 20 residues. CDR1 and CDR2 from the germline V gene are PRHDT and FYEKMQ (reference sequence). Unmatched junction bases numbered 13, after V lost 5 bases and J lost 0 bases. The CDR3 protein is CASSAAGGAIIDSGANVLTF. The DNA of the CDR3 is TGTGCCAGCAGCGCAGCGGGAGGGGCGATCATTGACTCTGGGGCCAACGTCCTGACTTTC.

V gene TRBV28 combines with J gene TRBJ2-1; 14 bases map to TRBD2. V shed 5 bases, J shed 12 bases, and the junction held 6 bases outside the gene matches. The germline V gene encodes CDR1 MDHEN and CDR2 SYDVKM. This CDR3 is 14 amino acids long. The CDR3 DNA reads TGTGCCAGCAGTCTCTCAGGGACTAGCGGGAGGCAGTTCTTC. Protein: CASSLSGTSGRQFF.